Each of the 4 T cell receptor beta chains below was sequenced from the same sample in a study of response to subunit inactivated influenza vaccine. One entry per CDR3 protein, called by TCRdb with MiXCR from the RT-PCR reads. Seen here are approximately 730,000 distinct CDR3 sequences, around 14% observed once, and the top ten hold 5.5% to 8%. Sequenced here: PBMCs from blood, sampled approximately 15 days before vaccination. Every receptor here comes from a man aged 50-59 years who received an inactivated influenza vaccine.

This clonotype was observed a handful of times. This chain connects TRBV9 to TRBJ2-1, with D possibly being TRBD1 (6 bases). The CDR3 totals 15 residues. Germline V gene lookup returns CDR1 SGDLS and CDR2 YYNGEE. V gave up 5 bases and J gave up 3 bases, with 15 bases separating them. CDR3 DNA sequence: TGTGCCAGCAGGAGAGGGACATTTCTCTACAATGAGCAGTTCTTC. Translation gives CASRRGTFLYNEQFF.

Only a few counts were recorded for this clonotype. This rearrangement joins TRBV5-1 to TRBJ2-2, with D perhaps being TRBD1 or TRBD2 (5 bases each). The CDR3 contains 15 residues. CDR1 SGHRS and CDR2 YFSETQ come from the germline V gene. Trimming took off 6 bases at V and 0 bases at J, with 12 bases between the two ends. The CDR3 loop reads CASTLPGPNTGELFF. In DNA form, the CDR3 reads TGCGCCAGCACACTGCCGGGACCGAACACCGGGGAGCTGTTTTTT.

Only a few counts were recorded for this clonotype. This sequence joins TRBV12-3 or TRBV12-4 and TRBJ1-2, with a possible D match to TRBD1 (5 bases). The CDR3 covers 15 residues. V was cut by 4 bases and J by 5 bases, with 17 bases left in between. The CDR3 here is CASSWPGLMVYGYTF. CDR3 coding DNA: TGTGCCAGCAGTTGGCCGGGACTCATGGTTTATGGCTACACCTTC.

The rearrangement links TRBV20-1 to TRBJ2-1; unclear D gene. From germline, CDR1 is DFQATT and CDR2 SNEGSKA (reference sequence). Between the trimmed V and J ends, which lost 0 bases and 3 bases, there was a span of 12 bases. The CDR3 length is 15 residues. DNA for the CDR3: TGCAGTGCTAGAGACCGCGCTCGCCTCTACAATGAGCAGTTCTTC. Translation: CSARDRARLYNEQFF.